The 7 T cell receptor beta chains below all came from one sample that was sequenced in a study of response to subunit inactivated influenza vaccine (dated by TCRdb to about 2018). Preparation of the library involved RT-PCR. TCRdb names Illumina HiSeq 2500 as the instrument used. TCRdb itself trimmed the public reads at Q25 with fastp, ran MiXCR and retained productive beta chains. Merged by CDR3 protein, the rows form single entries marked with the most common genes and DNA. The sample table holds 650,000 to 850,000 distinct CDR3 sequences, of which 14% were seen once. 6% to 8% of the sample lies in the top ten. This specimen was PBMCs from blood, taken 14 to 15 days before vaccination. These receptors were obtained from a man aged 50-59 years who received an inactivated influenza vaccine. Donor details come from another sample of the same person, matched by shared clones.

This chain connects TRBV12-3 or TRBV12-4 to TRBJ2-1; tentative D call: TRBD2 (7 bases). CDR3 length equals 16 residues. The V end lost 5 bases, the J end lost 9 bases, and 23 bases lay between the germline ends. The CDR3 spells CASSPIRTNREGEQFF. The CDR3 nucleotides read TGTGCCAGCAGTCCAATCCGGACCAACAGGGAGGGTGAGCAGTTCTTC.

The V call is TRBV20-1, the J call TRBJ2-5, with D perhaps matching TRBD1 (5 bases). This CDR3 is 12 amino acids long. The ends were cut back, 2 bases at V and 5 bases at J, with 9 bases in the middle. Germline V gene sequence: CDR1 DFQATT, CDR2 SNEGSKA (reference sequence). The CDR3 is CSARKGRETQYF. DNA for the CDR3: TGCAGTGCTAGAAAGGGGCGGGAGACCCAGTACTTC.

Of note for this clonotype: One junction end disagrees with the germline gene, perhaps due to a read error. This chain uses TRBV6-2 or TRBV6-3 with TRBJ2-7; the match to TRBD2 covers 7 bases. This CDR3 has 15 amino acids. Germline lookup yields CDR1 MNHEY and CDR2 SVGEGT. This CDR3 is CVSSYSISGLDEQYF. The CDR3 coding sequence is TGTGTCAGCAGTTACTCGATCTCCGGACTAGACGAGCAGTACTTC.

This clonotype has just a few counts. The genes are TRBV2 and TRBJ1-5; D is possibly TRBD1 (5 bases). V was cut by 2 bases and J by 6 bases, with 17 bases left in between. This CDR3 comprises 16 residues. The V gene's germline CDR1 is SNHLY and CDR2 FYNNEI. The CDR3 DNA sequence: TGTGCCAGCAGTGAATTCCGCCGGGGGTTAGCTCAGCCCCAGCATTTT. Amino acid sequence: CASSEFRRGLAQPQHF. The full variable domain, completed using reference TRBV2 and TRBJ1-5, is EPEVTQTPSHQVTQMGQEVILRCVPISNHLYFYWYRQILGQKVEFLVSFYNNEISEKSEIFDDQFSVERPDGSNFTLKIRSTKLEDSAMYFCASSEFRRGLAQPQHFGDGTRLSIL.

This sequence joins TRBV5-1 and TRBJ2-1; D remains ambiguous. Germline V lookup: CDR1 SGHRS, CDR2 YFSETQ. This CDR3 region has 14 residues. V lost 5 bases and J lost 3, with 12 bases in between. The CDR3 region has the DNA TGCGCCAGCAGTTTTGGGATCGACTACAATGAGCAGTTCTTC. Protein: CASSFGIDYNEQFF. Using reference TRBV5-1 and TRBJ2-1 for the parts outside the CDR3, the full variable domain is KAGVTQTPRYLIKTRGQQVTLSCSPISGHRSVSWYQQTPGQGLQFLFEYFSETQRNKGNFPGRFSGRQFSNSRSEMNVSTLELGDSALYLCASSFGIDYNEQFFGPGTRLTVL.

This clonotype was observed once. The chain is built from TRBV18 and TRBJ2-1; D is possibly TRBD2 (5 bases). Germline lookup yields CDR1 KGHSH and CDR2 LQKENI. The length of the CDR3 is 19 residues. Trimming removed 1 base from V and 0 bases from J, with 19 bases in between. CDR3 sequence reads: CASSPLLALNRSSYNEQFF. CDR3 DNA: TGTGCCAGCTCACCACTTCTAGCTCTGAATCGGAGCTCCTACAATGAGCAGTTCTTC.

This clonotype was counted a few times. This chain connects TRBV5-1 to TRBJ1-1; D is perhaps TRBD1 (5 bases). The CDR3 length is 14 residues. Germline V gene sequence: CDR1 SGHRS, CDR2 YFSETQ. Trimming removed 4 bases from V and 4 bases from J, with 14 bases in between. This chain's CDR3 is CASSVQGLGTEAFF. CDR3 DNA sequence: TGCGCCAGCAGCGTGCAGGGATTAGGCACTGAAGCTTTCTTT.